Listed below are T cell receptor beta chains from one sample, sequenced in a study of cytomegalovirus exposure and HLA in healthy donors. Profiling relied on immunoSEQ multiplex PCR, and the TCRdb table lists in-frame clones only, not all of them. The sample lists roughly 110,000 clones; approximately 70% were seen once. The sequenced material came from PBMCs. The origin of the receptors is a woman aged 25-40 years in good health and CMV-seronegative. The CDR3 runs from the conserved cysteine through the conserved F or W. Fields, in order: CDR3 DNA, CDR3 protein, J gene, clone size, V gene, D gene. The D gene is left open where the match is weak. The size entry is marked missing in some rows and otherwise reads once, few, many or a size class.

TGTGCCAGTAGTAGGCGGGGACAGGGGTTCGACTACACCTTC	CASSRRGQGFDYTF	TRBJ1-2	NA	TRBV19	TRBD1
TGTGCCAGCAGTTTATTCGGTGCTTCCTATGGCTACACCTTC	CASSLFGASYGYTF	TRBJ1-2	NA	TRBV28	NA
TGCGCCAGCAGCATGACACCTTCGAACACTGAAGCTTTCTTT	CASSMTPSNTEAFF	TRBJ1-1	NA	TRBV5-1	NA
TGTGCCAGCAGTGTTTTAAGGCCGGGACTGGGGGAAGCTTTCTTT	CASSVLRPGLGEAFF	TRBJ1-1	NA	TRBV2	NA
TGTGCCAGCAGTTTAGGGGCAGCTCAGCCCCAGCATTTT	CASSLGAAQPQHF	TRBJ1-5	NA	TRBV27	NA
TGTGCCAGCAGTGGGGGGGAAGGTTATTCACCCCTCCACTTT	CASSGGEGYSPLHF	TRBJ1-6	once	TRBV2	NA
TGTGCCAGCAGTCTGGGACAGGGGAACACTGAAGCTTTCTTT	CASSLGQGNTEAFF	TRBJ1-1	NA	TRBV2	TRBD1
TGTGCCAGCAGTGCGCTCTCTGGGGCCAACGTCCTGACTTTC	CASSALSGANVLTF	TRBJ2-6	NA	TRBV6-5	NA
TGTGCCAGCAGACGAACAGGGAAAAACATTCAGTACTTC	CASRRTGKNIQYF	TRBJ2-4	NA	TRBV6-5	NA
TGTGCCAGCGCCGTGGGCCCCAATCAGCCCCAGCATTTT	CASAVGPNQPQHF	TRBJ1-5	NA	TRBV2	NA
TGCGCCAGCAGCTTAGGGGTTAACACAGATACGCAGTATTTT	CASSLGVNTDTQYF	TRBJ2-3	NA	TRBV5-1	NA
TGTGCCAGCAGCAAGGTCGACAGATACGAGCAGTACTTC	CASSKVDRYEQYF	TRBJ2-7	NA	TRBV5-6	NA
TGTGCCAGCAGCTTGTTGGCGGGGCATGAAAAACTGTTTTTT	CASSLLAGHEKLFF	TRBJ1-4	NA	TRBV5-6	NA
TGTGCCACCAGCAGACCAACTAGCGGGAGGGCAAGAAATGAGCAGTTCTTC	CATSRPTSGRARNEQFF	TRBJ2-1	NA	TRBV15	TRBD2
TGTGCCAGCAGCGCAGCAGGCGTGAAAGAGACCCAGTACTTC	CASSAAGVKETQYF	TRBJ2-5	NA	TRBV9	NA
TGTGCCTGGAGTGTAGGGCTAAAAGCGGGAGGGCTCGGAGAGCAGTACTTC	CAWSVGLKAGGLGEQYF	TRBJ2-7	NA	TRBV30	TRBD2
TGTGCCAGCTCCCCTCGCGTGACTAGCGGGGCCCAAGAGACCCAGTACTTC	CASSPRVTSGAQETQYF	TRBJ2-5	NA	TRBV18	TRBD2
TGTGCCAGCAGCGTAGCCCCCTTAGGGGCAGGGTTGGACTATGGCTACACCTTC	CASSVAPLGAGLDYGYTF	TRBJ1-2	NA	TRBV9	NA
TGTGCCAGCAGCATTAAGGGGACTTCCCACGAGCAGTACTTC	CASSIKGTSHEQYF	TRBJ2-7	NA	TRBV11-2	NA
TGTGCCAGCGGCGGAGAGACCCAGTACTTC	CASGGETQYF	TRBJ2-5	few	TRBV7-9	NA
TGCGCCAGCAGCCATCCGGGACAGGGGAATAGAATGAACACTGAAGCTTTCTTT	CASSHPGQGNRMNTEAFF	TRBJ1-1	NA	TRBV4-1	TRBD1
TGTGCCAGCAGCTTGGTGCTTTTGGGCAGCTATGGCTACACCTTC	CASSLVLLGSYGYTF	TRBJ1-2	NA	TRBV6-6	NA
TGTGCCAGCAGCTTGAGCGGGCCCGACACTGAAGCTTTCTTT	CASSLSGPDTEAFF	TRBJ1-1	few	TRBV5-4	NA
TGCGCCAGCAGCTTGGGACAGGTCGGGGAGCAGTACTTC	CASSLGQVGEQYF	TRBJ2-7	NA	TRBV5-1	NA
TGCGCCAGCAGCCAAGGCCACGACCGTCCGCGGTCCGGCGCCGGGGAGCTGTTTTTT	CASSQGHDRPRSGAGELFF	TRBJ2-2	NA	TRBV4-1	NA
TGCGCCAGCAGCCTTCCTCCGGGACTAGATGTAAACGAGCAGTACTTC	CASSLPPGLDVNEQYF	TRBJ2-7	NA	TRBV5-1	TRBD2
TGTGCCAGCAGCCCCCATGGGCGCGAGCAGTACTTC	CASSPHGREQYF	TRBJ2-7	NA	TRBV7-9	NA
TGTGCCAGCAGTGAAGTTCGGTCGGGCTACACCTTC	CASSEVRSGYTF	TRBJ1-2	NA	TRBV2	NA
TGTGCCAGCACTGAAGGCCTAGCGGGGGGTTCGGAGACCCAGTACTTC	CASTEGLAGGSETQYF	TRBJ2-5	NA	TRBV6-1	TRBD2
TGTGCCAGCTCACCACTTAGCACTCTGAACACTGAAGCTTTCTTT	CASSPLSTLNTEAFF	TRBJ1-1	few	TRBV18	NA
TGCGCCAGCAGCCAAGAAGCCGGGACTTACCCCTACGAGCAGTACTTC	CASSQEAGTYPYEQYF	TRBJ2-7	NA	TRBV4-1	NA
TGTGCCAGCAGCGTCGCGGCACGTGAGACCCAGTACTTC	CASSVAARETQYF	TRBJ2-5	NA	TRBV11-2	NA
TGTGCCAGTAGGGGCAGAGATAGCAATCAGCCCCAGCATTTT	CASRGRDSNQPQHF	TRBJ1-5	NA	TRBV19	NA
TGTGCCTGGAACCAGTACAGGGTTCGTACTGAAGCTTTCTTT	CAWNQYRVRTEAFF	TRBJ1-1	NA	TRBV30	NA
TGTGCCAGCACTGGGACTAGCGGGAACGGGCAGTTCTTC	CASTGTSGNGQFF	TRBJ2-1	NA	TRBV6-6	TRBD2
TGTGCCAGCACTCCGCCGGGGGGTAACGGAAACACCATATATTTT	CASTPPGGNGNTIYF	TRBJ1-3	few	TRBV6-6	NA
TGTGCCAGCAGTTTGACTAGCGGAGGTCAAGAGACCCAGTACTTC	CASSLTSGGQETQYF	TRBJ2-5	once	TRBV28	TRBD2
TGCAGCGTTGAACAGGTCGGCTATGGCTACACCTTC	CSVEQVGYGYTF	TRBJ1-2	NA	TRBV29-1	NA
TGCGCCAGCAGCTTGAACGGACTTGGAAACACCATATATTTT	CASSLNGLGNTIYF	TRBJ1-3	NA	TRBV5-1	NA
TGTGCCAGTACGGGGATGTGGAATCAGCCCCAGCATTTT	CASTGMWNQPQHF	TRBJ1-5	NA	TRBV19	NA
TGTGCCAGCAGCAAACCCCATAGCAATCAGCCCCAGCATTTT	CASSKPHSNQPQHF	TRBJ1-5	NA	TRBV21-1	NA
TGTGCCAGTAGTATAACAGGGCTATCCTACGAGCAGTACTTC	CASSITGLSYEQYF	TRBJ2-7	NA	TRBV19	NA
TGTGCCAGCAGTGTCGCCGGGACAATTGGAAACACCATATATTTT	CASSVAGTIGNTIYF	TRBJ1-3	NA	TRBV27	NA
TGTGCCAGCAGCGTAGACCCACAGCCCATGAACACTGAAGCTTTCTTT	CASSVDPQPMNTEAFF	TRBJ1-1	once	TRBV9	NA
TGTGCCTGTTCGGGGACAGGGGGCTTAGGCTACACCTTC	CACSGTGGLGYTF	TRBJ1-2	NA	TRBV30	TRBD1
TGTGCCAGCAGCTCCATGGTTGGCCCTGAAGCTTTCTTT	CASSSMVGPEAFF	TRBJ1-1	NA	TRBV9	NA
TGTGCCAGCTCGGGTACAGAAACTAACTATGGCTACACCTTC	CASSGTETNYGYTF	TRBJ1-2	NA	TRBV18	NA
TGTGCCAGCAGCGGTCGACAGGTTCTCCACGAGCAGTACTTC	CASSGRQVLHEQYF	TRBJ2-7	few	TRBV7-9	NA
TGTGCCAGTAGTTCTGGGGGCGCAAGCAGAGGCTACACCTTC	CASSSGGASRGYTF	TRBJ1-2	NA	TRBV19	NA
TGTGCCTGGATACTAGCGGGAGGACCTTCAGATACGCAGTATTTT	CAWILAGGPSDTQYF	TRBJ2-3	NA	TRBV30	TRBD2
TGTGCCAGTAGTATGGGGGGGCAGCCGTATGGCTACACCTTC	CASSMGGQPYGYTF	TRBJ1-2	NA	TRBV19	NA
TGTGCCAGCAGCTTAGTTTTCCAGAACAGCGAGCAGTACTTC	CASSLVFQNSEQYF	TRBJ2-7	NA	TRBV7-6	NA
TGTGCCAGTAGTATTGTACGCGAAGAGACCCAGTACTTC	CASSIVREETQYF	TRBJ2-5	once	TRBV19	NA